One and the same sample provided the 3 T cell receptor beta chains below, sequenced in a study of spatial heterogeneity in lung cancer. Time point given: sample taken at primary tumor resection. Whole RNA, isolated from tumor, nontumor lung or frozen PBMC, was sequenced without prior sorting. One entry per CDR3 protein results from TCRdb running MiXCR on the 5' RACE reads. Of approximately 24,000 distinct CDR3 sequences listed, 4% to 5% are singletons. Sequenced here: PBMCs, sampled at surgery. These TCRs come from a male donor with early-stage non-small cell lung cancer.

This clonotype was detected many times. J is TRBJ2-7 and V is TRBV7-2; D is perhaps TRBD1 (6 bases). V lost 0 bases to trimming and J lost 4 bases, with 19 bases between them. Germline-derived CDR1 and CDR2 are SGHTA and FQGNSA. The CDR3 consists of 17 residues. Here the CDR3 reads CASSLARLITGPYEQYF. Written as DNA, the CDR3 is TGTGCCAGCAGCTTAGCGAGACTTATAACAGGGCCATACGAGCAGTACTTC. Supplemented by reference TRBV7-2 and TRBJ2-7, the full variable domain reads GAGVSQSPSNKVTEKGKDVELRCDPISGHTALYWYRQSLGQGLEFLIYFQGNSAPDKSGLPSDRFSAERTGGSVSTLTIQRTQQEDSAVYLCASSLARLITGPYEQYFGPGTRLTVT.

This clonotype was counted at least ten times. The chain couples TRBV29-1 to TRBJ2-6, with TRBD1 as a possible D gene (6 bases). The V end lost 5 bases, the J end lost 2 bases, and 7 bases lay between the germline ends. Per germline, CDR1 SQVTM and CDR2 ANQGSEA. The CDR3 loop spans 13 amino acids. In nucleotides, the CDR3 is TGCAGCGTTTACAGGGCTGGGGCCAACGTCCTGACTTTC. Translation gives CSVYRAGANVLTF.

Relative to its sample, this clonotype is medium-sized. The chain has TRBV11-2 and TRBJ2-7; D is ambiguous. Germline V gene lookup returns CDR1 SGHAT and CDR2 FQNNGV. The V end lost 4 bases, the J end lost 4 bases, and 8 bases lay between the germline ends. CDR3 size: 12 residues. The CDR3 DNA is TGTGCCAGCAGCTCCGGGCTGTACGAGCAGTACTTC. Translation gives CASSSGLYEQYF.